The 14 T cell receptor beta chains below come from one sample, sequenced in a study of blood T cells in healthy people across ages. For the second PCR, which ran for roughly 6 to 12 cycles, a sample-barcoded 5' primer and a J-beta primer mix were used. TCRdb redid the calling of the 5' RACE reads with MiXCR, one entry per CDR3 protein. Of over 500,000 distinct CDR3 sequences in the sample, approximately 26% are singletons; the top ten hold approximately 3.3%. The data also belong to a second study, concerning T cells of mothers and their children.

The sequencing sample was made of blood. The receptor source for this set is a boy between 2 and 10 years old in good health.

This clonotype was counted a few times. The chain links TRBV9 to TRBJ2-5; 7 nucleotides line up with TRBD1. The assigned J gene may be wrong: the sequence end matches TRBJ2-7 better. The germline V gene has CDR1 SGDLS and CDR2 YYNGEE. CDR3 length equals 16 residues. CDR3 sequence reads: CASSDPRDSLSYEQYF. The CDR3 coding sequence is TGTGCCAGCAGCGACCCCCGGGACAGCTTATCCTACGAGCAGTACTTC.

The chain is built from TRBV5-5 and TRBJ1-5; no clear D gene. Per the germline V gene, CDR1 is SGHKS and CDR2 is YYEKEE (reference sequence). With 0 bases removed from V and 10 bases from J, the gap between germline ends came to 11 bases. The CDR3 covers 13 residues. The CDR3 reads CASSLARTQPQHF. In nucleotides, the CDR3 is TGTGCCAGCAGCTTGGCCAGGACCCAACCCCAGCATTTT.

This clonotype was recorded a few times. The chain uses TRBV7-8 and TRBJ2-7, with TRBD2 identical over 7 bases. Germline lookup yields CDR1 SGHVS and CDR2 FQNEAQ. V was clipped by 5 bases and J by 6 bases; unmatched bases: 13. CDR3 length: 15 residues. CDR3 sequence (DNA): TGTGCCAGCAGCCCCGGTGGTGCGGGAGTGGCCGAGCAGTACTTC. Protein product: CASSPGGAGVAEQYF.

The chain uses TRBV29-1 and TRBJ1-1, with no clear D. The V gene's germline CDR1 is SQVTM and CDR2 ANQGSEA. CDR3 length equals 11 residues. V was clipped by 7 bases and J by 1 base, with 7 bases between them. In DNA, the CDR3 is TGCAGCGGCGAAGGGAACACTGAAGCTTTCTTT. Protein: CSGEGNTEAFF. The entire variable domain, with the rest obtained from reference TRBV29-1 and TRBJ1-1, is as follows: SAVISQKPSRDICQRGTSLTIQCQVDSQVTMMFWYRQQPGQSLTLIATANQGSEATYESGFVIDKFPISRPNLTFSTLTVSNMSPEDSSIYLCSGEGNTEAFFGQGTRLTVV.

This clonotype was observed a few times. The CDR3 is CASSPRGSGGDEQFF. In DNA form, the CDR3 reads TGTGCCAGCAGCCCGCGGGGTAGCGGGGGTGATGAGCAGTTCTTC. V usage is TRBV11-2 and J usage is TRBJ2-1, with 9 bases identical to TRBD2. V lost 5 bases, J lost 8 bases, and 10 bases stayed unmatched. The germline V gene encodes CDR1 SGHAT and CDR2 FQNNGV. This CDR3 region has 15 residues.

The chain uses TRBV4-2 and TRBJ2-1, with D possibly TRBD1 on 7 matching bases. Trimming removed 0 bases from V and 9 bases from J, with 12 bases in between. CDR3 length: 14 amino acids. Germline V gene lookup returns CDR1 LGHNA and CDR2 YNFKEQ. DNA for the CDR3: TGTGCCAGCAGCCAAGAGGAGGGGGCGGGTGAGCAGTTCTTC. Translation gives CASSQEEGAGEQFF.

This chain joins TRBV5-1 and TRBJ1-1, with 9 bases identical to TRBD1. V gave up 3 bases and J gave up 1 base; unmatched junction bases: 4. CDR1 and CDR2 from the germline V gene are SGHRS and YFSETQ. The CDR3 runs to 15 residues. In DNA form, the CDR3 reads TGCGCCAGCAGCTGGGGGGACAGGGCGAACACTGAAGCTTTCTTT. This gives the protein CASSWGDRANTEAFF. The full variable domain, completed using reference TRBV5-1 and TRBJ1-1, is KAGVTQTPRYLIKTRGQQVTLSCSPISGHRSVSWYQQTPGQGLQFLFEYFSETQRNKGNFPGRFSGRQFSNSRSEMNVSTLELGDSALYLCASSWGDRANTEAFFGQGTRLTVV.

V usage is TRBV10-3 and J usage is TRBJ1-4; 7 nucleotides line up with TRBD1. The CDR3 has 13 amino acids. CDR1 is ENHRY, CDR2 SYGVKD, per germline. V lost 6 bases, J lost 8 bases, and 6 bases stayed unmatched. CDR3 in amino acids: CAISTGEEEKLFF. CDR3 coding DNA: TGTGCCATCAGCACAGGGGAAGAGGAAAAACTGTTTTTT.

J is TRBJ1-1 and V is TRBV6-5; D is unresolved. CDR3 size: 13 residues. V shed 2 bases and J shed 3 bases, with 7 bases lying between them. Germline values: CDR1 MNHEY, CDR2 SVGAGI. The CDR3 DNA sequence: TGTGCCAGCAGTTACAGCCGGGACACTGAAGCTTTCTTT. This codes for CASSYSRDTEAFF.

CDR3 sequence (DNA): TGTGCCAGCAACAGGGGCACCCAAGAGACCCAGTACTTC. Its translation is CASNRGTQETQYF. This chain connects TRBV6-5 to TRBJ2-5, with 7 bases fitting TRBD1. Germline assignment: CDR1 MNHEY and CDR2 SVGAGI. After removal of 7 bases from V and 1 base from J, the junction contained 3 bases not matched to a gene. The CDR3 length is 13 residues.

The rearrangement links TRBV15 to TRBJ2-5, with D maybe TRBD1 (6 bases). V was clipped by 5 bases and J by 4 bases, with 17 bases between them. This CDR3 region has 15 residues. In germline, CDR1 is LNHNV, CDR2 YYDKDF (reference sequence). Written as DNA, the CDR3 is TGTGCCACCAGCTTGGACAGATACCTTCGAGAGACCCAGTACTTC. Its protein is CATSLDRYLRETQYF. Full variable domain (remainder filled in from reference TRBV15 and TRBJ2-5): DAMVIQNPRYQVTQFGKPVTLSCSQTLNHNVMYWYQQKSSQAPKLLFHYYDKDFNNEADTPDNFQSRRPNTSFCFLDIRSPGLGDTAMYLCATSLDRYLRETQYFGPGTRLLVL.

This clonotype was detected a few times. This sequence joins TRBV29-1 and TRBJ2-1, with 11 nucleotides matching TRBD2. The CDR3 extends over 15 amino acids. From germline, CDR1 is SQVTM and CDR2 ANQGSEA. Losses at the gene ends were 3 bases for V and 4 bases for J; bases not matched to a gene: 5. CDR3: CSVDSPSGRYNEQFF. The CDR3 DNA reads TGCAGCGTTGATTCGCCTAGCGGGAGGTACAATGAGCAGTTCTTC.

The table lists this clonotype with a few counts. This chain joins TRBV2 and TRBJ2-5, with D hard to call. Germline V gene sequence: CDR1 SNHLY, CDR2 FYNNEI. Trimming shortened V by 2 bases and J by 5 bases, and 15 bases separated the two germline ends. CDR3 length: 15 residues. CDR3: CASSETERFGETQYF. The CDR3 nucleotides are TGTGCCAGCAGTGAAACGGAGAGGTTCGGGGAGACCCAGTACTTC.

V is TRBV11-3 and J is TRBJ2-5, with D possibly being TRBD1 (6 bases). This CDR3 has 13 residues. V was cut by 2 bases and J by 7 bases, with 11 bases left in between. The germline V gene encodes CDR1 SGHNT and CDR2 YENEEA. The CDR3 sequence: CASSLSGARTQYF. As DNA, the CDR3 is TGTGCCAGCAGCTTATCAGGGGCGAGGACCCAGTACTTC.